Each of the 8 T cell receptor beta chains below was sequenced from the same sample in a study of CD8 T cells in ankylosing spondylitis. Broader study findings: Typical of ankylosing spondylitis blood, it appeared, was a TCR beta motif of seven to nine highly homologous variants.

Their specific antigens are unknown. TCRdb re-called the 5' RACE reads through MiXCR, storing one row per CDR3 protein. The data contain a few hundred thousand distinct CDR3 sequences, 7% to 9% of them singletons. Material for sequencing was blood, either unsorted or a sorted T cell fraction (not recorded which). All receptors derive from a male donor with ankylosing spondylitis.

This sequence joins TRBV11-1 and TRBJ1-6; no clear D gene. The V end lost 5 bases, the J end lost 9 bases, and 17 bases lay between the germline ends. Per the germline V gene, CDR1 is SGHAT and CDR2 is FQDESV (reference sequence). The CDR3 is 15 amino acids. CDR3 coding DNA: TGTGCCAGCAGCCTACAACCGTCCATTCGTTCACCCCTCCACTTT. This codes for CASSLQPSIRSPLHF.

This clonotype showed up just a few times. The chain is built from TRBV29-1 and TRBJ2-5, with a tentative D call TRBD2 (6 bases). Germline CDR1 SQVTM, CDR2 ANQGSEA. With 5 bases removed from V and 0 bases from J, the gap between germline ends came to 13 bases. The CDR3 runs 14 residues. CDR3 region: CSVRDSRYQETQYF. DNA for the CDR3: TGCAGCGTTCGGGACTCACGGTACCAAGAGACCCAGTACTTC.

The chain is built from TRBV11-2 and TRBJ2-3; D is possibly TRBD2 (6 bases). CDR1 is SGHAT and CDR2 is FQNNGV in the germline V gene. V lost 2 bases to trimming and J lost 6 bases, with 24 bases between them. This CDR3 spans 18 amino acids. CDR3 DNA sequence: TGTGCCAGCAGCTTATCCGGGGTAGCGGCCTTGGTAATCGATACGCAGTATTTT. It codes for CASSLSGVAALVIDTQYF.

The DNA of the CDR3 is TGCGCCAGCAGCCAACCTACAGGGAATAGGCGATACGAGCAGTACTTC. Its protein product is CASSQPTGNRRYEQYF. V and J are TRBV4-1 and TRBJ2-7, with a tentative D call TRBD1 (6 bases). Germline CDR1 and CDR2: MGHRA and YSYEKL. The length of the CDR3 is 16 residues. V was clipped by 2 bases and J by 4 bases, with 18 bases between them.

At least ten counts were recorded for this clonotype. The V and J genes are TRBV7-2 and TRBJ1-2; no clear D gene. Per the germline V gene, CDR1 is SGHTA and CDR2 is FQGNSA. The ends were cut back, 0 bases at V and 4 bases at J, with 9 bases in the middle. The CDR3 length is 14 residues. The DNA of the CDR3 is TGTGCCAGCAGCTTAGCCTCGGACGTCTATGGCTACACCTTC. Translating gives CASSLASDVYGYTF. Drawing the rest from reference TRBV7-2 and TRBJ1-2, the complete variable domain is GAGVSQSPSNKVTEKGKDVELRCDPISGHTALYWYRQSLGQGLEFLIYFQGNSAPDKSGLPSDRFSAERTGGSVSTLTIQRTQQEDSAVYLCASSLASDVYGYTFGSGTRLTVV.

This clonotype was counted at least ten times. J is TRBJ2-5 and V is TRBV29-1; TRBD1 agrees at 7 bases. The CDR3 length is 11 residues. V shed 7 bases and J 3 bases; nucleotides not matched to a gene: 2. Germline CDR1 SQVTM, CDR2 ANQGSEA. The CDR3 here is CSAGGEETQYF. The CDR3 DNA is TGCAGCGCAGGGGGTGAAGAGACCCAGTACTTC.

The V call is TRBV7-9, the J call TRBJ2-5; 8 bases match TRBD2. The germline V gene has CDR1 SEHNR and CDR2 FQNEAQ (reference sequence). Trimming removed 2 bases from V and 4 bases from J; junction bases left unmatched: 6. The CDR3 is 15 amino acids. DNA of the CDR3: TGTGCCAGCAGCTTACCAACTAGCGGTAGAGAGACCCAGTACTTC. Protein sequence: CASSLPTSGRETQYF.

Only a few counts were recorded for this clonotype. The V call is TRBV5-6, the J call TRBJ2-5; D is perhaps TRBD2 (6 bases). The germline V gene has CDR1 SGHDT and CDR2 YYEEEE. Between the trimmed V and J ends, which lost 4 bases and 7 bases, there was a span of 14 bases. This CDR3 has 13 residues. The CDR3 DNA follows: TGTGCCAGCAGCCCTCGACTAGACCGGACCCAGTACTTC. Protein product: CASSPRLDRTQYF.